The 14 T cell receptor beta chains in this list originate from one sample, sequenced in a study of T cell changes during pregnancy in multiple sclerosis. Libraries were prepared by immunoSEQ multiplex PCR; TCRdb keeps only in-frame clonotypes and omits some of them. The sample yields just under 65,000 clones, approximately 93% seen once. The source material was CD8+ T cells from peripheral blood mononuclear cells, sampled in the second trimester of pregnancy. The source of these receptors is a female donor with multiple sclerosis, enrolled in a pregnancy study.

The chain uses TRBV6-4 and TRBJ2-5; 9 bases map to TRBD2. This CDR3 is 15 amino acids long. J gave up 6 bases and V 0 bases, and 5 bases lay outside the gene matches. Germline V CDR1 and CDR2: MRHNA, SNTAGT. CDR3 bases: TGTGCCAGCAGTGACTCTAGCGGGAGTTCACAGACCCAGTACTTC. It yields the protein CASSDSSGSSQTQYF.

The J gene is TRBJ1-5, the V gene TRBV5-6; a possible D gene is TRBD1 (5 bases). There are 19 residues in the CDR3. V lost 4 bases, J lost 0 bases, and 23 bases lay in between. Germline V gene lookup returns CDR1 SGHDT and CDR2 YYEEEE. CDR3 residues: CASSNLLQGGEDSNQPQHF. DNA of the CDR3: TGTGCCAGCAGCAACCTACTTCAGGGAGGGGAGGATAGCAATCAGCCCCAGCATTTT. The full variable domain, rest sourced from reference TRBV5-6 and TRBJ1-5, is DAGVTQSPTHLIKTRGQQVTLRCSPKSGHDTVSWYQQALGQGPQFIFQYYEEEERQRGNFPDRFSGHQFPNYSSELNVNALLLGDSALYLCASSNLLQGGEDSNQPQHFGDGTRLSIL.

The rearrangement uses TRBV12-5 and TRBJ1-1; D unresolved. Germline V gives CDR1 LGHNT, CDR2 FRNRAP. The V and J ends lost 7 bases and 1 base respectively, with 13 bases between them. This CDR3 region has 14 residues. The CDR3 DNA reads as TGTGCTAGTGCCGCTCTCTCGGGGAACACTGAAGCTTTCTTT. Amino acid sequence: CASAALSGNTEAFF.

CDR3 sequence: CAIMEPGANVLTF. CDR3 nucleotides: TGTGCCATCATGGAGCCTGGGGCCAACGTCCTGACTTTC. V gene TRBV10-3 combines with J gene TRBJ2-6; D is undetermined. CDR1 and CDR2 (germline): ENHRY, SYGVKD. The V end lost 7 bases, the J end lost 2 bases, and 6 bases lay between the germline ends. CDR3 length: 13 amino acids.

The chain couples TRBV2 to TRBJ2-2, with D perhaps TRBD2 (6 bases). Germline V gene sequence: CDR1 SNHLY, CDR2 FYNNEI. The ends were cut back, 6 bases at V and 5 bases at J, with 16 bases in the middle. This CDR3 has 15 residues. This CDR3 is CASRGAEGSTGELFF. The DNA for the CDR3 is TGTGCCAGCAGGGGAGCGGAGGGGAGTACCGGGGAGCTGTTTTTT.

The V gene is TRBV7-9, the J gene TRBJ2-5; 10 bases are a match to TRBD1. Germline V gene lookup returns CDR1 SEHNR and CDR2 FQNEAQ (reference sequence). This CDR3 has 15 amino acids. V lost 6 bases, J lost 4 bases, and 8 bases stayed unmatched. The CDR3 reads CASREAGTGAETQYF. The CDR3 DNA reads TGTGCCAGCAGGGAAGCTGGGACAGGGGCAGAGACCCAGTACTTC.

The rearrangement joins TRBV13 to TRBJ2-7; 10 bases agree with TRBD2. The V gene end was trimmed by 4 bases and the J gene end by 9 bases; junction bases not matched to a gene: 12. CDR3 length: 15 amino acids. CDR1 is PRHDT, CDR2 FYEKMQ, per germline (reference sequence). The CDR3 spells CASSWSGASGSVQYF. The CDR3 DNA reads TGTGCCAGCAGCTGGTCAGGAGCTAGCGGGAGTGTGCAGTACTTC. The full variable domain, its missing parts supplied by reference TRBV13 and TRBJ2-7, is AAGVIQSPRHLIKEKRETATLKCYPIPRHDTVYWYQQGPGQDPQFLISFYEKMQSDKGSIPDRFSAQQFSDYHSELNMSSLELGDSALYFCASSWSGASGSVQYFGPGTRLTVT.

J is TRBJ2-7 and V is TRBV7-9, with a possible D match to TRBD2 (5 bases). Germline V lookup: CDR1 SEHNR, CDR2 FQNEAQ (reference sequence). V lost 1 base and J 4 bases, leaving 20 bases between the germline ends. This CDR3 has 17 amino acids. The CDR3 loop reads CASSLVGSPSPFYEQYF. The CDR3 DNA sequence: TGTGCCAGCAGCTTAGTGGGGAGTCCGTCTCCCTTTTACGAGCAGTACTTC.

J is TRBJ2-7 and V is TRBV27; no firm D call. V gave up 4 bases and J gave up 4 bases, with 17 bases separating them. CDR1 and CDR2 (germline): MNHEY, SMNVEV (reference sequence). CDR3 length: 15 amino acids. The CDR3 region is CASSSLERHHYEQYF. In nucleotides, the CDR3 is TGTGCCAGCAGTTCCCTTGAGAGACATCATTACGAGCAGTACTTC.

V usage is TRBV7-6 and J usage is TRBJ2-3; perhaps TRBD1 as D (6 bases). The germline V and J ends were trimmed by 3 bases and 5 bases, with 9 bases remaining between them. CDR3 length: 13 amino acids. CDR1 and CDR2 (germline): SGHVS, FNYEAQ. The CDR3 region is CASSFNREDTQYF. In DNA form, the CDR3 reads TGTGCCAGCAGCTTTAACAGGGAAGATACGCAGTATTTT.

This clone occurred once. The rearrangement links TRBV11-2 to TRBJ2-1, with D tentatively TRBD2 (6 bases). Looked up from germline, CDR1 is SGHAT and CDR2 is FQNNGV. The ends were cut back, 1 base at V and 3 bases at J, with 10 bases in the middle. The CDR3 contains 15 residues. CDR3 coding DNA: TGTGCCAGCAGCTTAGCCGTCGGGAGCTACAATGAGCAGTTCTTC. Translated: CASSLAVGSYNEQFF.

The chain has TRBV5-4 and TRBJ2-4, with a weak D call TRBD1 (6 bases). This CDR3 region has 16 residues. Between the trimmed V and J ends, which lost 4 bases and 0 bases, there was a span of 14 bases. Looked up from germline, CDR1 is SGHNT and CDR2 is YYREEE (reference sequence). This CDR3 reads CASSPDDRLAKNIQYF. The CDR3 DNA reads as TGTGCCAGCAGCCCGGACGACAGGTTAGCCAAAAACATTCAGTACTTC.

This chain links TRBV13 with TRBJ1-2, with 9 bases that match TRBD1. V lost 0 bases, J lost 4 bases, and 3 bases stayed unmatched. The germline gives CDR1 PRHDT, CDR2 FYEKMQ (reference sequence). This CDR3 spans 15 amino acids. The CDR3: CASSLGTGGVYGYTF. The DNA of the CDR3 is TGTGCCAGCAGCTTAGGTACAGGGGGCGTCTATGGCTACACCTTC.

The V and J genes are TRBV5-5 and TRBJ1-1; 9 bases map to TRBD1. The CDR3 is 15 amino acids. The J segment lost 4 bases and the V segment lost 0 bases, leaving 4 bases of the junction unmatched. The V gene's germline CDR1 is SGHKS and CDR2 YYEKEE (reference sequence). The CDR3 DNA reads TGTGCCAGCAGCTTGGTCGGGACAGGGACCACTGAAGCTTTCTTT. Its protein product is CASSLVGTGTTEAFF.